Presented here are 4 T cell receptor beta chains from one specimen sequenced in a study of shared T cell receptors in the human thymus. The data were produced by immunoSEQ multiplex PCR, yet TCRdb's version contains in-frame clones alone and is incomplete. Among about 730,000 clones, approximately 83% were seen once, and the ten largest hold 0.0095% to 0.011%. This sample also belongs to another study, concerning human thymus T cells.

Sequencing was performed on thymocytes. The receptors were sampled from a girl in the first two years of life with a congenital heart defect.

J is TRBJ2-6 and V is TRBV12-5; 9 bases are a match to TRBD1. Germline V gene data show CDR1 as LGHNT and CDR2 as FRNRAP. The ends lost 7 bases at V and 0 bases at J; junction bases unmatched: 10. The CDR3 spans 18 residues. In nucleotides, the CDR3 is TGTGCTAGTGCCATGGGGGACAGGGAGGGCTCTGGGGCCAACGTCCTGACTTTC. Translation: CASAMGDREGSGANVLTF.

The gene calls are TRBV7-9 and TRBJ2-5, with 7 bases aligning to TRBD1. Germline V gene lookup returns CDR1 SEHNR and CDR2 FQNEAQ (reference sequence). J gave up 2 bases and V 5 bases, and 2 bases lay outside the gene matches. This CDR3 spans 13 amino acids. This chain's CDR3 is CASSLGQQETQYF. CDR3 DNA sequence: TGTGCCAGCAGCCTGGGACAGCAAGAGACCCAGTACTTC.

V is TRBV9 and J is TRBJ2-1; 7 nucleotides match TRBD1. The CDR3 sequence is 15 residues long. V was pared by 3 bases and J by 7 bases, with 10 bases of the junction left unmatched. Per the germline V gene, CDR1 is SGDLS and CDR2 is YYNGEE. CDR3 residues: CASSGRQGEGNEQFF. The CDR3, as DNA: TGTGCCAGCAGCGGTAGGCAGGGGGAAGGAAATGAGCAGTTCTTC.

In its sample, this clone was seen a few times. The same CDR3 also results from other DNA sequences found in this sample. CDR3 protein: CASSSARDSRDNSPLHF. In nucleotides, the CDR3 is TGTGCCAGCAGCTCGGCGAGGGACAGTCGTGATAATTCACCCCTCCACTTT. The J gene is TRBJ1-6, the V gene TRBV9; 7 bases are shared with TRBD1. The CDR3 has 17 amino acids. Germline V gene lookup returns CDR1 SGDLS and CDR2 YYNGEE. Trimming took 4 bases from V and 5 from J; bases not matched to a gene: 12.